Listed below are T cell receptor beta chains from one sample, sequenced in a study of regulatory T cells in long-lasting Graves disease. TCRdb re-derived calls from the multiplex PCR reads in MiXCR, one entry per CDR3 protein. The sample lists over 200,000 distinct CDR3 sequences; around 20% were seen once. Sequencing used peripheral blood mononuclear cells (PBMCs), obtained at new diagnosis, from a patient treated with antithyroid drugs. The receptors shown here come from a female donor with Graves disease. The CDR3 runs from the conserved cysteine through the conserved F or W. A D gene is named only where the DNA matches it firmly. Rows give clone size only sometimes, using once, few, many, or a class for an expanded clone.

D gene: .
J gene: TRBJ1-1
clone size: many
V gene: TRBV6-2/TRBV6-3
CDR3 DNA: TGTGCCAGCAGTTACAGGGTGAACACTGAAGCTTTCTTT
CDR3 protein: CASSYRVNTEAFF

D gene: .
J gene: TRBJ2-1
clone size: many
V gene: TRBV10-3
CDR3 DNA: TGTGCCATCAGTGAGTCGAACGGTGGCCTCTACAATGAGCAGTTCTTC
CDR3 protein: CAISESNGGLYNEQFF

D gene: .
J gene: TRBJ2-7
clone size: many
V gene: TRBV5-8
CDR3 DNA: TGTGCCAGCAGCTTGGTCCTCTACTACGAGCAGTACTTC
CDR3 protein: CASSLVLYYEQYF

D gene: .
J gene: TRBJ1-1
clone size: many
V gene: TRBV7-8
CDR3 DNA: TGTGCCAGCAGGCACGGGGCCACGGGGAACACTGAAGCTTTCTTT
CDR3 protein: CASRHGATGNTEAFF

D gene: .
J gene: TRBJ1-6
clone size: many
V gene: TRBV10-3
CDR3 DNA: TGTGCCATCAGTGAGTCGACATCTCGGATTACTAATTCACCCCTCCACTTT
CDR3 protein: CAISESTSRITNSPLHF

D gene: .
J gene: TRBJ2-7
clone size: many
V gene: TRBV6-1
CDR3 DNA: TGTGCCAGCAGTGAATTACAGGGAGTTGGCGAGCAGTACTTC
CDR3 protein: CASSELQGVGEQYF

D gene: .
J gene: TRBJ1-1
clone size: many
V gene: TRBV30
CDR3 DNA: TGTGCCTGGAGTACTCCGGCCCTCACTGAAGCTTTCTTT
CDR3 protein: CAWSTPALTEAFF

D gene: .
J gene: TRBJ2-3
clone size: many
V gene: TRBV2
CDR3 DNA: TGTGCCAGCCGAGTTTACCTGGGCTCCAAGACAGATACGCAGTATTTT
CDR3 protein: CASRVYLGSKTDTQYF

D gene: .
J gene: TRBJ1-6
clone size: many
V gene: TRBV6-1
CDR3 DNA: TGTGCCAGCAGTGAAGTAAACAGGGTGAATTCACCCCTCCACTTT
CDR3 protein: CASSEVNRVNSPLHF

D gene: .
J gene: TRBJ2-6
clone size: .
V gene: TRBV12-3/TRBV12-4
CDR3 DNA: TGTGCCAGCAGCCCCGGGATCCTAACTGGGGCCAACGTCCTGACTTTC
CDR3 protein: CASSPGILTGANVLTF

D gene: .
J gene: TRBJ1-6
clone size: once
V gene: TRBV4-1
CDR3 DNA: TGCGCCAGCAGCCAGGGGGGCCAGTATAATTCACCCCTCCACTTT
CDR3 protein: CASSQGGQYNSPLHF

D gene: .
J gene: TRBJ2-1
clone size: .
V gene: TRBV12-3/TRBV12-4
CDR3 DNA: TGTGCCAGCAGTTTGGGGGAAGGCCACAATGAGCAGTTCTTC
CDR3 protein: CASSLGEGHNEQFF

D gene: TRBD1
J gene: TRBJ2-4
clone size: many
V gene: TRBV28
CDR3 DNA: TGTGCCAGCAGTCTCAGGGGCCGAGGGACAGGGGGGAAAAACATTCAGTACTTC
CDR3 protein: CASSLRGRGTGGKNIQYF

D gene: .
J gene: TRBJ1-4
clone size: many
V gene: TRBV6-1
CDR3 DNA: TGTGCCAGCAGTGGCCAGGGCCGGGCAACTAATGAAAAACTGTTTTTT
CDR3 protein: CASSGQGRATNEKLFF

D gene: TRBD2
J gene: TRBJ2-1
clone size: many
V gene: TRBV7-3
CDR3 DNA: TGTGCCAGCAGCTTCGGGCTAGCGGGTGGCGAGCAGTTCTTC
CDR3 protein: CASSFGLAGGEQFF

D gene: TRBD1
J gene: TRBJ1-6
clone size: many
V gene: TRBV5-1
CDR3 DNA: TGCGCCAGCAGCGGACAGGGCTCCTATAATTCACCCCTCCACTTT
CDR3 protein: CASSGQGSYNSPLHF

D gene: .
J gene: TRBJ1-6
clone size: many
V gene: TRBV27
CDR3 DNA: TGTGCCAGCAGAAAAGGCCTCAATTCACCCCTCCACTTT
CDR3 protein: CASRKGLNSPLHF

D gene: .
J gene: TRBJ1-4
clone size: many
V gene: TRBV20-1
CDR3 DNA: TGCAGTGCCCATTCAGGGGTCAATGAAAAACTGTTTTTT
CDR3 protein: CSAHSGVNEKLFF

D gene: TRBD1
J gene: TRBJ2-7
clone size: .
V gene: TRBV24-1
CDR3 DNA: TGTGCCACCAGTGGACTTTTTGACAGGGTCTACGAGCAGTACTTC
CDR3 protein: CATSGLFDRVYEQYF

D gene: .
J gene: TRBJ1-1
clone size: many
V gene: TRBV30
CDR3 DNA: TGTGCCTGGATGAGAGTATACACTGAAGCTTTCTTT
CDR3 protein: CAWMRVYTEAFF

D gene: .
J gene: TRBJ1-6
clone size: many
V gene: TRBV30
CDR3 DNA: TGTGCCTGGACACGGCAGAGGGATTCACCCCTCCACTTT
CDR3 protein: CAWTRQRDSPLHF

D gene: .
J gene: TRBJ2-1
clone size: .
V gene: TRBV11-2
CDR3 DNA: TGTGCCAGCAGCTTAGGCGCGGAAAAAGTCTATGAGCAGTTCTTC
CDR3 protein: CASSLGAEKVYEQFF

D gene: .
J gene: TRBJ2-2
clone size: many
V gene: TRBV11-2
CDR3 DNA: TGTGCCAGCAGCCGAAACAGTCCCGGGGAGCTGTTTTTT
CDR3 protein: CASSRNSPGELFF

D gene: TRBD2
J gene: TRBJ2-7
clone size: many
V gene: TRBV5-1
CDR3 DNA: TGCGCCAGCAGCTTGCTAGCGGGAAGCTCCTACGAGCAGTACTTC
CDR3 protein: CASSLLAGSSYEQYF